This TCR beta chain was observed in a study of T cell repertoires in cytomegalovirus infection. CDR3 size: 13 residues. Germline trimming cut 7 bases from V and 2 bases from J; bases unmatched to any gene: 3. Germline CDR1 is MDHEN and CDR2 is SYDVKM. TCRdb re-derived calls from the reads in MiXCR, one entry per CDR3 protein. The sample gives 200,000 to 300,000 distinct CDR3 sequences, 9% to 15% of which show up once; 1.5% to 2% is in the top ten. Source material: PBMCs. The TCR comes from a human donor in good health (CMV status not recorded). Some clones in this sample may be carry-over from other donors' samples. The gene calls are TRBV28 and TRBJ2-5; 8 bases align to TRBD2. The CDR3: CASMSGGQETQYF. The CDR3 DNA reads TGTGCCAGCATGTCGGGGGGGCAAGAGACCCAGTACTTC.